This TCR beta chain appears in the sequencing data of a study of control samples from healthy donors and cancer patients. TCRdb keeps only in-frame clones here, not all; method: immunoSEQ multiplex PCR. The top ten hold around 3.6% of the sample, which has 100,000 to 150,000 clones, over 85% seen once. With 2 bases removed from V and 2 bases from J, the gap between germline ends came to 10 bases. This CDR3 region has 14 residues. CDR1 MNHEY and CDR2 SMNVEV come from the germline V gene (reference sequence). The chain is built from TRBV27 and TRBJ2-7; D assignment may be TRBD1 or TRBD2 (5 bases each). This TCR was recovered from a man aged 25-45 years in good health. Sequenced: blood. The CDR3 DNA sequence: TGTGCCAGCAGTTTAGTTCCGGGGCCCTACGAGCAGTACTTC. Its protein is CASSLVPGPYEQYF.